This T cell receptor (beta chain) was sequenced for a study of T cell changes during pregnancy in multiple sclerosis. Some clones are missing from TCRdb's copy, which holds only in-frame ones; the method was immunoSEQ multiplex PCR. The table lists some 100,000 clones, approximately 94% of them singletons. CDR1 is SGHTA, CDR2 FQGNSA, per germline. The trim removed 5 bases at V and 8 bases at J, leaving 8 bases unmatched. This CDR3 is built from 16 residues. The chain recombines TRBV7-2 with TRBJ2-1; 14 nucleotides line up with TRBD2. This specimen consisted of peripheral blood, obtained in the second trimester of pregnancy. This TCR derives from a female donor with multiple sclerosis, enrolled in a pregnancy study. The CDR3 loop reads CASSIRTSGGIHEQFF. The DNA of the CDR3 is TGTGCCAGCAGCATACGGACTAGCGGGGGGATCCATGAGCAGTTCTTC.